The entry below describes one T cell receptor (beta chain). The antigen remains unidentified. This specimen belongs to a study of T cells in localized non-small cell lung cancer. Whole-study results and caveats: Longer overall survival was linked to higher blood T cell density. Tumor showed lower T cell clonality than uninvolved adjacent lung, where it was highest. Appearance in adjacent lung was seen for a median 57 of the top 100 tumor clones.

The CDR3 runs to 14 residues. Trimming took 3 bases from V and 5 from J, leaving 15 bases between them. The germline CDR1 and CDR2 sequences are SGHRS and YFSETQ. Sequencing was performed with immunoSEQ multiplex PCR; in TCRdb, only in-frame clones are kept and a portion is missing. The sample carries roughly 39,000 clones, around nine tenths recorded once. This chain uses TRBV5-1 with TRBJ2-7; TRBD1 is a possible D gene (5 bases). The sequences come from peripheral blood, collected before any cancer treatment. The receptor was isolated from a man aged 18 to 55 with stage I lung adenocarcinoma. The CDR3 here is CASSSLAGIDEQYF. The CDR3 nucleotides are TGCGCCAGCAGCTCCCTGGCAGGGATCGACGAGCAGTACTTC.